Below, 9 T cell receptor beta chains from the same sample are listed, as sequenced in a study of identical twins. Via MiXCR, TCRdb re-called the 5' RACE reads, giving one row per CDR3 protein. The table records hundreds of thousands of distinct CDR3 sequences, around 24% of them present only once. These sequences were also reported in another study, on yellow fever vaccine responses in identical twins.

The sample consisted of CD4+ T cells sorted from blood. These receptors were taken from a woman between 18 and 30 years old in good health.

This chain uses TRBV12-3 or TRBV12-4 with TRBJ2-5; 9 nucleotides match TRBD1. Trimming cost V 5 bases and J 3 bases; bases outside gene matches: 7. The CDR3 is 15 residues long. CDR3 DNA sequence: TGTGCCAGCAGTATCACAGGGGGCGGAAAAGAGACCCAGTACTTC. This sequence encodes CASSITGGGKETQYF.

This clonotype was counted a few times. This chain uses TRBV20-1 with TRBJ2-3, with D maybe TRBD2 (5 bases). Germline CDR1 and CDR2: DFQATT and SNEGSKA (reference sequence). Trimming took 6 bases from V and 2 from J, leaving 15 bases between them. CDR3 length: 14 amino acids. Here the CDR3 reads CSASVRGHTDTQYF. Written as DNA, the CDR3 is TGCAGTGCCAGCGTCCGAGGGCACACAGATACGCAGTATTTT.

This clonotype showed up just a few times. The rearrangement joins TRBV12-3 or TRBV12-4 to TRBJ1-3, with D uncertain. Trimming removed 7 bases from V and 0 bases from J, with 10 bases in between. This CDR3 is 14 amino acids long. CDR3 residues: CASTRHNSGNTIYF. CDR3 DNA: TGTGCCAGCACCCGACATAACTCTGGAAACACCATATATTTT.

This chain joins TRBV6-1 and TRBJ2-2, with D possibly matching TRBD2 (7 bases). The CDR3 runs 16 residues. Trimming cost V 7 bases and J 5 bases, with 20 bases left between them. The germline V gene has CDR1 MNHNS and CDR2 SASEGT. The CDR3 nucleotides are TGTGCCAGCACCCCCTCTTGGGGGGGCGGGACCGGGGAGCTGTTTTTT. Its protein product is CASTPSWGGGTGELFF.

This clonotype was seen more than once but under ten times. The chain's CDR3 is CASRTEGYEQYV. Written as DNA, the CDR3 is TGTGCCAGCAGGACAGAGGGCTACGAGCAGTACGTC. This rearrangement joins TRBV2 to TRBJ2-7; the D gene could be TRBD1 or TRBD2 (5 bases each). The CDR3 has 12 residues. Trimming stripped 6 bases from V and 3 bases from J, with 9 bases between. The germline gives CDR1 SNHLY, CDR2 FYNNEI.

This clonotype was seen only a few times. The chain has TRBV12-3 or TRBV12-4 and TRBJ2-5; D is undetermined. The ends were cut back, 6 bases at V and 4 bases at J, with 9 bases in the middle. CDR3 length equals 12 residues. DNA of the CDR3: TGTGCCAGCAGCCAAAGGCCAGAGACCCAGTACTTC. This gives the protein CASSQRPETQYF.

This clonotype was detected a few times. This chain connects TRBV9 to TRBJ2-5, with D perhaps being TRBD1 or TRBD2 (5 bases each). This CDR3 is built from 14 residues. The V end lost 3 bases, the J end lost 7 bases, and 16 bases lay between the germline ends. Germline-derived CDR1 and CDR2 are SGDLS and YYNGEE. The CDR3 spells CASSAWTRGGTQYF. The DNA of the CDR3 is TGTGCCAGCAGCGCGTGGACCCGGGGCGGGACCCAGTACTTC. The entire variable domain, with the rest obtained from reference TRBV9 and TRBJ2-5, is as follows: DSGVTQTPKHLITATGQRVTLRCSPRSGDLSVYWYQQSLDQGLQFLIQYYNGEERAKGNILERFSAQQFPDLHSELNLSSLELGDSALYFCASSAWTRGGTQYFGPGTRLLVL.

The chain is built from TRBV21-1 and TRBJ1-1; the D call in the table, TRBD1, was not verified against the DNA. TRBV21-1 is recorded as a pseudogene. This CDR3 has 19 residues. The CDR3 region is CASRRDRGRGGSQNTEAFF. DNA for the CDR3: TGTGCCAGCCGCCGGGACAGGGGAAGGGGGGGTTCTCAAAACACTGAAGCTTTCTTT.

CDR3 sequence reads: CSAREGPGQSEQYF. The CDR3 nucleotides are TGCAGTGCTAGAGAAGGCCCAGGACAGTCCGAGCAGTACTTC. The chain combines TRBV20-1 with TRBJ2-7; the D gene is possibly TRBD1 (6 bases). The CDR3 spans 14 residues. V gave up 0 bases and J gave up 6 bases, with 15 bases separating them. CDR1 and CDR2 (germline): DFQATT, SNEGSKA (reference sequence).